This T cell receptor (beta chain) was sequenced during a study of CXCR3 chemokines and chemotherapy response in bladder cancer. There are a few counts of this clonotype. CDR3 size: 13 residues. V lost 8 bases to trimming and J lost 1 base, with 9 bases between them. From the PCR reads, TCRdb called clonotypes with MiXCR, one entry per CDR3 protein. The sample contains 8,000 or so distinct CDR3 sequences, around 12% of which appear only once. This material was obtained from a patient whose treatment included neoadjuvant chemotherapy. The source of this sequence is a human donor with bladder cancer that responded to neoadjuvant chemotherapy. V usage is TRBV12-3 or TRBV12-4 and J usage is TRBJ1-5, with TRBD1 as a possible D gene (6 bases). CDR3 amino acids: CASAGQSNQPQHF. Here the CDR3 DNA reads TGTGCCAGCGCCGGACAGAGCAATCAGCCCCAGCATTTT.